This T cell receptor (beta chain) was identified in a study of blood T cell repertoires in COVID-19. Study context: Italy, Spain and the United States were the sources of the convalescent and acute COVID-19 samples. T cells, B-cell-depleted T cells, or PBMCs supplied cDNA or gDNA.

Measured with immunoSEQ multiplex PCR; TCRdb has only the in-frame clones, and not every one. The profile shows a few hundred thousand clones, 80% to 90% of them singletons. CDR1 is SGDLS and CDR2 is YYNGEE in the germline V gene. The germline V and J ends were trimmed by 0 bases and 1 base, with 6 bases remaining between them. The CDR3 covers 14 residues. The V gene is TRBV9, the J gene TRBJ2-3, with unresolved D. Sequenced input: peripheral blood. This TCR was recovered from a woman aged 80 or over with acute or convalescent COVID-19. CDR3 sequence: CASSVATGTDTQYF. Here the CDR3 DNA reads TGTGCCAGCAGCGTAGCTACGGGCACAGATACGCAGTATTTT.